This T cell receptor beta chain was retrieved from a study of beta chain features in type 1 diabetes. This clone showed up just a few times. Its antigen is unidentified. Sequenced material consisted of expressed TCRB transcripts (all of the isolated RNA was reverse transcribed). There were approximately 3.5 million reads on average in the naive, central memory and regulatory T cell samples. Clones were read by immunoSEQ multiplex PCR, and TCRdb kept only the in-frame ones, dropping some. The table includes a few hundred thousand clones, roughly 14% detected once. Germline V CDR1 and CDR2: LNHDA, SQIVND (reference sequence). Trimming removed 4 bases from V and 5 bases from J, with 11 bases in between. This CDR3 has 14 amino acids. Whole-study findings and limits: Within patients, naive, central memory and Treg TCRB repertoires seemed more similar than within healthy donors.

Via CD45RO/CCR7/CD25/CD127/CD95/CD27, cells of the CD4+ naive, central memory, regulatory and stem cell-like memory subsets were sorted. Sequencing was carried out using naive CD4+ T cells from blood. The TCR was taken from a man under 40 in good health. The chain is built from TRBV19 and TRBJ2-2, with unresolved D. CDR3: CASSKSERTGELFF. CDR3 nucleotide sequence: TGTGCCAGTAGTAAAAGCGAGAGGACCGGGGAGCTGTTTTTT. The whole variable domain, remainder taken from reference TRBV19 and TRBJ2-2, is DGGITQSPKYLFRKEGQNVTLSCEQNLNHDAMYWYRQDPGQGLRLIYYSQIVNDFQKGDIAEGYSVSREKKESFPLTVTSAQKNPTAFYLCASSKSERTGELFFGEGSRLTVL.